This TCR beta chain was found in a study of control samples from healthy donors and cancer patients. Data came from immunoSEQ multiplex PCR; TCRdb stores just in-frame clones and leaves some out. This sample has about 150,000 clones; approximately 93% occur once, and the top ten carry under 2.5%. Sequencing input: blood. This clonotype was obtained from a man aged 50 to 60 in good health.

The chain's CDR3 is CASSIGLNTGELFF. CDR3 DNA sequence: TGTGCCAGTAGTATAGGCCTTAACACCGGGGAGCTGTTTTTT. The chain recombines TRBV19 with TRBJ2-2, with D unresolved. The V end lost 1 base, the J end lost 2 bases, and 5 bases lay between the germline ends. The CDR3 has 14 amino acids. Germline-derived CDR1 and CDR2 are LNHDA and SQIVND (reference sequence).